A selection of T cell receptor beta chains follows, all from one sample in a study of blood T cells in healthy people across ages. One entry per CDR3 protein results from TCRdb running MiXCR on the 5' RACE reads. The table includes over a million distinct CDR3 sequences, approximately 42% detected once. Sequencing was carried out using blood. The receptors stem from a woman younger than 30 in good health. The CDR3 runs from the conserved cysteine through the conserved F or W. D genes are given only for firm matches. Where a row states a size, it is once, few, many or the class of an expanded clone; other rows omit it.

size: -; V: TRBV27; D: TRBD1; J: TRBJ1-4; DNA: TGTGCCAGCAGTTCTGGGACAGGGGGCTTGGTGGAGGAAAAACTGTTTTTT; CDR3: CASSSGTGGLVEEKLFF
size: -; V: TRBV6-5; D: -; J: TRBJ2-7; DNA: TGTGCCTGCAGTGTAAGACAGGTCCCGCACGAGCAGTACTTC; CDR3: CACSVRQVPHEQYF
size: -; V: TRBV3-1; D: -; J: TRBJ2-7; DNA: TGTGCCAGCTCGGGGGCCGGGGTCGAGCAGTACTTC; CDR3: CASSGAGVEQYF
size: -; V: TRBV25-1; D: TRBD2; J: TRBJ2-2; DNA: TGTGCCAGCAGTGAATATGGGCTAGCGGATAACACCGGGGAGCTGTTTTTT; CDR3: CASSEYGLADNTGELFF
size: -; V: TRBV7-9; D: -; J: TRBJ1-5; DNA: TGTGCCAGCAGCCAAGAGGAGGGCGGGCAGCCCCAGCATTTT; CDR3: CASSQEEGGQPQHF
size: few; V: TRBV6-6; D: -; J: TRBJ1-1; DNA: TGTGCCAGCAGTTACTCAACGACAGGAAGGGACACTGAAGCTTTCTTT; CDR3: CASSYSTTGRDTEAFF
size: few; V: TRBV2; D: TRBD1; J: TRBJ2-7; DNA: TGTGCCAGCCTTCAATCCGACAGGGGGACCTACGAGCAGTACTTC; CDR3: CASLQSDRGTYEQYF
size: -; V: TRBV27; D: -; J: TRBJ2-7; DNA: TGTGCCAGCAGGACAACGAGGACCTACGAGCAGTACTTC; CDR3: CASRTTRTYEQYF
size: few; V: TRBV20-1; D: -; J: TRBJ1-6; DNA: TGCAGTGCCATTGGCGATCCTGGGGGTTCACCCCTCCACTTT; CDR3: CSAIGDPGGSPLHF
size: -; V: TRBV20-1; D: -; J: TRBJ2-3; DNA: TGCAGTGCTAGCGGGTTGGCGGATACGCAGTATTTT; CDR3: CSASGLADTQYF
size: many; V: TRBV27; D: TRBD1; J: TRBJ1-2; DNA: TGTGCCAGCAGTCCCGACAGGGGGGGTGGCTACACCTTC; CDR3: CASSPDRGGGYTF
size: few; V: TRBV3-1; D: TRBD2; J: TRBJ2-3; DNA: TGTGCCAGCAGCCGCACTAGCGGGGGTCCGAAAACAGATACGCAGTATTTT; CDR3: CASSRTSGGPKTDTQYF
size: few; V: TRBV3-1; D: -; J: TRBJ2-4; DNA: TGTGCCAGCAGCCAAGCCGGGGTGGGGACCAAAAACATTCAGTACTTC; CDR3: CASSQAGVGTKNIQYF
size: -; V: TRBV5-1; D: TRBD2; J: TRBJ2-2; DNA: TGCGCCAGCAGCTTGGAAGGTAGGACACGGATGCAAAGCGGGGGTTCGAACACCGGGGAGCTGTTTTTT; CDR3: CASSLEGRTRMQSGGSNTGELFF
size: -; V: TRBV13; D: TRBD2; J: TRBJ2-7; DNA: TGTGCCAGCAGCTTAAGGGCTAGCGGGTTCAGCTCCTACAATGAGCAGTACTTC; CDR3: CASSLRASGFSSYNEQYF
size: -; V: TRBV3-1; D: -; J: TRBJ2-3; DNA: TGTGCCAACAGCCAAGGCCTAGCGAGAACAGATACGCAGTATTTT; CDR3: CANSQGLARTDTQYF
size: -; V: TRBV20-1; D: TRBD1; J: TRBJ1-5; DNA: TGCAGTGCCACGCCGGGACAGGAGAATAGCAATCAGCCCCAGCATTTT; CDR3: CSATPGQENSNQPQHF
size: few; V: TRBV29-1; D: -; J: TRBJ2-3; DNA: TGCAGCGTTGTGGGGGGCCTTGGTAGCACAGATACGCAGTATTTT; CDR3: CSVVGGLGSTDTQYF
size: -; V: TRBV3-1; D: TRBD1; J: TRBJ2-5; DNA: TGTGCCAGCAGCCAGGGACAGCCTAGTGAGCAGTACTTC; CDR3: CASSQGQPSEQYF
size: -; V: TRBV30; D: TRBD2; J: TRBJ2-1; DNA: TGTGCCGGGGGTAGCGGGATGGACGTGAATGAGCAGTTCTTC; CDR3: CAGGSGMDVNEQFF
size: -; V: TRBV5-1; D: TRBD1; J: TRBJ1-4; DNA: TGCGCCAGCAGCGTGGGGGACAGTTTAGAAAAACTGTTTTTT; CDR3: CASSVGDSLEKLFF
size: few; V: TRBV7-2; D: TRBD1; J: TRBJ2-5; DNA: TGTGCCAGCAGTTTACAGGGGCTAATAGAGACCCAGTACTTC; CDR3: CASSLQGLIETQYF